These T cell receptor beta chains were read from a single sample in a study of T cell responses to AZD1222 COVID-19 vaccine. Sequenced by immunoSEQ multiplex PCR; TCRdb stores in-frame clones only, minus some. The repertoire holds some 120,000 clones, over 90% seen once, with 6% to 7% in the top ten. The material sequenced was peripheral blood, taken on day 0 of AZD1222 vaccination. These receptors came from an adult in good health. Each CDR3 is given with its conserved first and last residue. The D gene is left open where the match is weak. Expanded clones are given a class, and other clones once, few, many or no size at all.

D gene	J gene	V gene	clone size	CDR3 protein	CDR3 DNA
-	TRBJ1-1	TRBV24-1	once	CATSEPRGRGTEAFF	TGTGCCACCAGTGAACCCAGGGGTAGGGGCACTGAAGCTTTCTTT
-	TRBJ2-2	TRBV7-2	-	CASQLVGIESGELFF	TGTGCCAGCCAGCTAGTGGGTATTGAGTCCGGGGAGCTGTTTTTT
TRBD1	TRBJ1-5	TRBV2	-	CASSAGTGGNQPQHF	TGTGCCAGCAGTGCAGGGACAGGGGGCAATCAGCCCCAGCATTTT
-	TRBJ2-1	TRBV6-5	-	CASSYVAPTYNEQFF	TGTGCCAGCAGTTACGTAGCGCCTACCTACAATGAGCAGTTCTTC
-	TRBJ2-6	TRBV5-6	-	CASRLLGNAGANVLTF	TGTGCCAGCAGGCTCCTAGGTAACGCTGGGGCCAACGTCCTGACTTTC
-	TRBJ1-3	TRBV12-3/TRBV12-4	-	CASSFLNTIYF	TGTGCCAGCAGTTTCCTTAACACCATATATTTT
TRBD1	TRBJ1-6	TRBV5-1	-	CASSFSRTGGNSPLHF	TGCGCCAGCAGCTTCTCTCGGACAGGGGGGAATTCACCCCTCCACTTT
-	TRBJ1-1	TRBV12-3/TRBV12-4	-	CASSSSRSTEAFF	TGTGCCAGCAGTTCCTCACGATCCACTGAAGCTTTCTTT
-	TRBJ2-7	TRBV6-2/TRBV6-3	-	CASSYSDSGLQYF	TGTGCCAGCAGTTACTCCGATTCAGGTTTGCAGTACTTC
TRBD2	TRBJ2-5	TRBV2	-	CASFTPTSGSKTQYF	TGTGCCAGCTTCACCCCGACTAGCGGTTCGAAGACCCAGTACTTC
-	TRBJ1-5	TRBV9	-	CASSVDHGYQPQHF	TGTGCCAGCAGCGTAGACCACGGATATCAGCCCCAGCATTTT
-	TRBJ2-7	TRBV11-2	-	CASSSPRGKTFYEQYF	TGTGCCAGCAGCAGTCCCCGCGGGAAGACCTTCTACGAGCAGTACTTC
TRBD1	TRBJ1-2	TRBV28	-	CASSSNRGDGYTF	TGTGCCAGCAGTTCGAACAGGGGGGATGGCTACACCTTC
-	TRBJ2-1	TRBV28	-	CATRKPAGLNNEQFF	TGTGCCACCCGCAAGCCTGCGGGACTCAACAATGAGCAGTTCTTC
TRBD1	TRBJ1-6	TRBV7-9	-	CASSPTGGGNSPLHF	TGTGCCAGCAGCCCCACAGGGGGCGGGAATTCACCCCTCCACTTT
-	TRBJ2-7	TRBV19	-	CASSVQGYEQYF	TGTGCCAGTAGTGTACAGGGCTACGAGCAGTACTTC
-	TRBJ1-1	TRBV19	-	CASHWSTEAFF	TGTGCCAGCCATTGGAGCACTGAAGCTTTCTTT
-	TRBJ1-1	TRBV6-2/TRBV6-3	-	CASSYGRTEAFF	TGTGCTAGCAGTTACGGGCGGACTGAAGCTTTCTTT